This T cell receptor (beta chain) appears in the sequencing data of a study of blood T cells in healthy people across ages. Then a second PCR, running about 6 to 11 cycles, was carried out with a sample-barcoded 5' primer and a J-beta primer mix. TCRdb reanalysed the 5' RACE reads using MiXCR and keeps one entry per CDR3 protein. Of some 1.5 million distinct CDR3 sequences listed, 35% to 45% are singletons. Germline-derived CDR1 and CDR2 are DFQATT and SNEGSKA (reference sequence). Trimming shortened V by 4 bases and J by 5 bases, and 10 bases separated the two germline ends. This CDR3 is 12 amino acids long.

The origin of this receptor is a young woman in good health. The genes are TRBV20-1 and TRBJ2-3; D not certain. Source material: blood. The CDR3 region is CSATSPGDTQYF. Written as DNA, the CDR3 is TGCAGTGCTACCTCCCCCGGAGATACGCAGTATTTT.